This passage covers 23 T cell receptor beta chains from one sample sequenced in a study of HIV-infected children after antiretroviral therapy interruption. The treatment denotes: PENTA 11 planned treatment interruption arm or continuous ART arm. The TCR library was built from RNA with a 3' RACE protocol and unique molecular identifiers. TCRdb independently ran MiXCR on the 3' RACE reads; one entry per CDR3 protein. The sample has approximately 96,000 distinct CDR3 sequences; less than 7% are singletons. Specimen: CD45RA+ CD4+ T cells from PBMCs, pooled from several time points, collected from a donor given antiretroviral therapy, either interrupted or continuous. Subset meaning: naive CD4+ CD45RA+ CD45RO- T cells. Receptors originate from a pool of human donors with HIV.

This clonotype was seen a few times. This chain joins TRBV14 and TRBJ2-7; D uncertain. The CDR3 has 11 residues. V lost 2 bases to trimming and J lost 9 bases, with 8 bases between them. CDR1 SGHDN and CDR2 FVKESK come from the germline V gene. CDR3 sequence reads: CASSQSTSQYF. The CDR3 DNA is TGTGCCAGCAGCCAATCGACCTCGCAGTACTTC. Full variable domain (outside the CDR3, taken from reference TRBV14 and TRBJ2-7): EAGVTQFPSHSVIEKGQTVTLRCDPISGHDNLYWYRRVMGKEIKFLLHFVKESKQDESGMPNNRFLAERTGGTYSTLKVQPAELEDSGVYFCASSQSTSQYFGPGTRLTVT.

This clonotype has at least ten counts. V usage is TRBV11-2 and J usage is TRBJ2-5; 7 bases agree with TRBD1. The V and J ends lost 4 bases and 5 bases, in that order; junction bases with no gene match: 7. The germline V gene encodes CDR1 SGHAT and CDR2 FQNNGV. The CDR3 is 14 amino acids. CDR3 bases: TGTGCCAGCAGCTACAGGGGCAGGGAGGAGACCCAGTACTTC. Translation: CASSYRGREETQYF.

This clonotype appeared many times. CDR3 in amino acids: CASSQTGSTEAFF. CDR3 DNA sequence: TGTGCCAGCAGCCAGACAGGGTCCACTGAAGCTTTCTTT. V usage is TRBV11-3 and J usage is TRBJ1-1; 7 bases are shared with TRBD1. The germline V gene encodes CDR1 SGHNT and CDR2 YENEEA. CDR3 length: 13 amino acids. The J segment lost 4 bases and the V segment lost 5 bases, leaving 4 bases of the junction unmatched.

The rearrangement links TRBV6-5 to TRBJ2-1, with 8 bases identical to TRBD2. The CDR3 is 19 residues long. The germline V gene has CDR1 MNHEY and CDR2 SVGAGI. V lost 7 bases, J lost 2 bases, and 19 bases stayed unmatched. The CDR3 DNA reads TGTGCCAGCACCAAAAGCGGGGGTGGAAACCTTAGTCCCTACAATGAGCAGTTCTTC. It encodes CASTKSGGGNLSPYNEQFF.

Many counts were recorded for this clonotype. This chain connects TRBV2 to TRBJ2-1; D not resolved. Per germline, CDR1 SNHLY and CDR2 FYNNEI. V shed 3 bases and J shed 12 bases, with 18 bases lying between them. This CDR3 spans 14 amino acids. CDR3 protein: CASSDSGLGVRQFF. CDR3 DNA sequence: TGTGCCAGCAGTGATTCTGGGTTGGGCGTGCGGCAGTTCTTC.

This clonotype has a count of ten or more. CDR3 bases: TGCAGTGCTCCACCCCCAGGGGGCGGAACGCAGTATTTT. Its translation: CSAPPPGGGTQYF. V and J are TRBV20-1 and TRBJ2-3; 8 bases fit TRBD1. The V gene end was trimmed by 5 bases and the J gene end by 9 bases; junction bases not matched to a gene: 10. The CDR3 is made up of 13 amino acids. Germline V CDR1 and CDR2: DFQATT, SNEGSKA (reference sequence).

The chain recombines TRBV7-2 with TRBJ2-7, with 11 nucleotides matching TRBD2. In germline, CDR1 is SGHTA, CDR2 FQGNSA. V lost 8 bases to trimming and J lost 7 bases; unmatched junction nucleotides: 13. This CDR3 contains 15 residues. This CDR3 reads CASLPVSGGAWEQYF. CDR3 nucleotide sequence: TGTGCCAGCCTTCCCGTTAGCGGGGGGGCGTGGGAGCAGTACTTC.

This clonotype was recorded many times. The chain uses TRBV3-1 and TRBJ2-5, with unresolved D. Germline V gene data show CDR1 as LGHDT and CDR2 as YNNKEL (reference sequence). The CDR3 is made up of 14 amino acids. V lost 2 bases, J lost 7 bases, and 14 bases lay in between. CDR3 region: CASSQKVTHRTQYF. CDR3 nucleotides: TGTGCCAGCAGCCAAAAGGTGACCCACCGGACCCAGTACTTC.

The chain is built from TRBV5-1 and TRBJ2-3, with TRBD2 identical over 9 bases. The CDR3 totals 15 residues. Germline values: CDR1 SGHRS, CDR2 YFSETQ. The ends lost 4 bases at V and 0 bases at J; junction bases unmatched: 3. The CDR3 nucleotides read TGCGCCAGCAGCGCTCTAGCGGGGAGCACAGATACGCAGTATTTT. This encodes CASSALAGSTDTQYF.

This clonotype was counted ten times or more. The gene calls are TRBV12-3 or TRBV12-4 and TRBJ2-7; 8 bases map to TRBD2. This CDR3 is 16 amino acids long. The V gene end was trimmed by 2 bases and the J gene end by 2 bases; junction bases not matched to a gene: 8. For the CDR3, the DNA is TGTGCCAGCAGTTTATTCGGCCCAGCGGGAGCCTACGAGCAGTACTTC. This sequence encodes CASSLFGPAGAYEQYF.

In its sample, this clonotype was seen many times. The rearrangement joins TRBV16 to TRBJ2-7; D not resolved. V lost 4 bases and J lost 2, with 18 bases in between. The V gene's germline CDR1 is KGHSY and CDR2 FQNENV. The CDR3 totals 16 residues. CDR3 amino acids: CASSPPRLQKTYEQYF. DNA for the CDR3: TGTGCCAGCAGCCCTCCTCGGCTTCAGAAGACCTACGAGCAGTACTTC.

This clonotype was seen at least ten times. This rearrangement joins TRBV20-1 to TRBJ2-5, with 9 bases aligning to TRBD1. Germline trimming cut 5 bases from V and 4 bases from J; bases unmatched to any gene: 2. Germline V gives CDR1 DFQATT, CDR2 SNEGSKA (reference sequence). This CDR3 is built from 12 residues. CDR3 nucleotide sequence: TGCAGTGCTCTGACAGGGGGAGAGACCCAGTACTTC. This gives the protein CSALTGGETQYF.

This clonotype was found many times. The rearrangement uses TRBV25-1 and TRBJ1-5, with D possibly being TRBD1 (6 bases). Germline values: CDR1 MGHDK, CDR2 SYGVNS. This CDR3 is built from 17 residues. Trimming took 4 bases from V and 9 from J, leaving 25 bases between them. CDR3 in DNA: TGTGCCAGCAGTGCTGGCCAGGGGCGCTACTTGGTCAGGCCCCAGCATTTT. Its translation is CASSAGQGRYLVRPQHF.

This chain joins TRBV7-9 and TRBJ2-3, with 7 bases aligning to TRBD1. CDR1 is SEHNR, CDR2 FQNEAQ, per germline (reference sequence). J was trimmed by 0 bases and V by 3 bases; bases with no gene match: 9. The CDR3 covers 17 residues. The CDR3 spells CASSFPEGAESTDTQYF. CDR3 bases: TGTGCCAGCAGCTTCCCCGAGGGGGCAGAAAGCACAGATACGCAGTATTTT.

This rearrangement joins TRBV7-2 to TRBJ1-1; no reliable D call. Germline V lookup: CDR1 SGHTA, CDR2 FQGNSA. V was clipped by 3 bases and J by 1 base, with 15 bases between them. The CDR3 covers 16 residues. In DNA, the CDR3 is TGTGCCAGCAGCTTGGGTCGAGCATCTCAGAACACTGAAGCTTTCTTT. Translated: CASSLGRASQNTEAFF.

The rearrangement uses TRBV27 and TRBJ2-1; tentatively, D is TRBD1 (5 bases). CDR3 length equals 13 residues. The germline V and J ends were trimmed by 4 bases and 7 bases, with 11 bases remaining between them. Looked up from germline, CDR1 is MNHEY and CDR2 is SMNVEV (reference sequence). The CDR3 DNA is TGTGCCAGCAGTTCCAACAGGAGAAATGAGCAGTTCTTC. This codes for CASSSNRRNEQFF.

This clonotype was picked up a small number of times. The chain couples TRBV4-1 to TRBJ2-1, with D uncertain. With 0 bases removed from V and 0 bases from J, the gap between germline ends came to 9 bases. CDR1 MGHRA and CDR2 YSYEKL come from the germline V gene. The CDR3 is 16 amino acids. Written as DNA, the CDR3 is TGCGCCAGCAGCCAAGAGGGGTGGAGCTCCTACAATGAGCAGTTCTTC. This sequence encodes CASSQEGWSSYNEQFF.

Ten or more counts support this clonotype. CDR3 sequence: CASSLVMLGEQFF. CDR3 bases: TGTGCCAGCAGCTTAGTTATGTTGGGGGAGCAGTTCTTC. The rearrangement joins TRBV7-3 to TRBJ2-1; no clear D. The CDR3 covers 13 residues. Trimming shortened V by 2 bases and J by 10 bases, and 12 bases separated the two germline ends. Germline values: CDR1 SGHTA, CDR2 FQGTGA. Full variable domain (rest looked up from reference TRBV7-3 and TRBJ2-1): GAGVSQTPSNKVTEKGKYVELRCDPISGHTALYWYRQSLGQGPEFLIYFQGTGAADDSGLPNDRFFAVRPEGSVSTLKIQRTERGDSAVYLCASSLVMLGEQFFGPGTRLTVL.

The rearrangement links TRBV19 to TRBJ2-3; D is unresolved. CDR1 is LNHDA, CDR2 SQIVND, per germline (reference sequence). The CDR3 is 15 residues long. V lost 3 bases to trimming and J lost 4 bases, with 14 bases between them. The CDR3 DNA follows: TGTGCCAGTAGTATCCTGACTGGCTCCTCAGATACGCAGTATTTT. Translated, it gives CASSILTGSSDTQYF. Combining the CDR3 with reference TRBV19 and TRBJ2-3 gives the whole variable domain DGGITQSPKYLFRKEGQNVTLSCEQNLNHDAMYWYRQDPGQGLRLIYYSQIVNDFQKGDIAEGYSVSREKKESFPLTVTSAQKNPTAFYLCASSILTGSSDTQYFGPGTRLTVL.

Many counts were recorded for this clonotype. V gene TRBV20-1 combines with J gene TRBJ1-5, with a weak D call TRBD1 (6 bases). With 1 base removed from V and 5 bases from J, the gap between germline ends came to 15 bases. CDR3 length equals 15 residues. CDR1 is DFQATT and CDR2 is SNEGSKA in the germline V gene (reference sequence). The CDR3 DNA sequence: TGCAGTGCTAGAGTTTCACAGGGAACGTATCAGCCCCAGCATTTT. It codes for CSARVSQGTYQPQHF.

Ten or more counts support this clonotype. The V call is TRBV29-1, the J call TRBJ2-5, with TRBD1 as a possible D gene (6 bases). V gave up 4 bases and J gave up 3 bases, with 18 bases separating them. The germline gives CDR1 SQVTM, CDR2 ANQGSEA. This CDR3 spans 15 amino acids. The CDR3 coding sequence is TGCAGCGTTGGGGGCCGCAGGGGTTCGGAAGAGACCCAGTACTTC. The encoded protein is CSVGGRRGSEETQYF.

This clonotype was seen at least ten times. The chain has TRBV7-9 and TRBJ1-6, with 7 bases aligning to TRBD1. The germline CDR1 and CDR2 sequences are SEHNR and FQNEAQ (reference sequence). The trim removed 3 bases at V and 5 bases at J, leaving 7 bases unmatched. CDR3 size: 16 residues. The CDR3 region has the DNA TGTGCCAGCAGCTTCGGACAGGCTCCCAATAATTCACCCCTCCACTTT. Protein product: CASSFGQAPNNSPLHF.

The sample holds many counts of this clonotype. The chain is built from TRBV19 and TRBJ2-1; TRBD2 matches at 12 bases. CDR3 length equals 15 residues. Germline values: CDR1 LNHDA, CDR2 SQIVND (reference sequence). V lost 3 bases and J lost 9; bases outside the gene matches: 6. CDR3 sequence reads: CASSMTSGSIREQFF. In DNA form, the CDR3 reads TGTGCCAGTAGTATGACTAGCGGGAGTATCCGTGAGCAGTTCTTC.